This passage covers 2 T cell receptor beta chains from one sample sequenced in a study of T cells in Graves' hyperthyroidism and ophthalmopathy. Authors of the study amplified TCR beta CDR3 regions from RNA transcripts. First-round RT-PCR of the TCR CDR3 relied on the HTBI primer set. A single record per CDR3 protein comes from TCRdb applying MiXCR to the multiplex PCR reads. Of hundreds of thousands of distinct CDR3 sequences in the sample, about 43% are singletons; the top ten hold 8.2%. The sequenced material came from peripheral blood or thyroid tissue (not recorded which). These receptor sequences come from a woman in her late teens or twenties with Graves' hyperthyroidism.

In this sample, this clonotype turned up many times. This rearrangement joins TRBV29-1 to TRBJ2-5, with TRBD2 matching 11 bases. V lost 6 bases to trimming and J lost 4 bases; unmatched junction nucleotides: 4. Germline V gene lookup returns CDR1 SQVTM and CDR2 ANQGSEA. The CDR3 has 13 residues. For the CDR3, the DNA is TGCAGCGTCGGGACTAGCGGTATAGAGACCCAGTACTTC. Residues: CSVGTSGIETQYF. Variable domain in full (rest from reference TRBV29-1 and TRBJ2-5): SAVISQKPSRDICQRGTSLTIQCQVDSQVTMMFWYRQQPGQSLTLIATANQGSEATYESGFVIDKFPISRPNLTFSTLTVSNMSPEDSSIYLCSVGTSGIETQYFGPGTRLLVL.

The chain carries TRBV24-1 and TRBJ1-1; D not resolved. There are 12 residues in the CDR3. The germline CDR1 and CDR2 sequences are KGHDR and SFDVKD. Trimming took 11 bases from V and 1 from J, leaving 10 bases between them. CDR3 nucleotides: TGTGCCAGCAGGAGCCGGAACACTGAAGCTTTCTTT. Translated: CASRSRNTEAFF.